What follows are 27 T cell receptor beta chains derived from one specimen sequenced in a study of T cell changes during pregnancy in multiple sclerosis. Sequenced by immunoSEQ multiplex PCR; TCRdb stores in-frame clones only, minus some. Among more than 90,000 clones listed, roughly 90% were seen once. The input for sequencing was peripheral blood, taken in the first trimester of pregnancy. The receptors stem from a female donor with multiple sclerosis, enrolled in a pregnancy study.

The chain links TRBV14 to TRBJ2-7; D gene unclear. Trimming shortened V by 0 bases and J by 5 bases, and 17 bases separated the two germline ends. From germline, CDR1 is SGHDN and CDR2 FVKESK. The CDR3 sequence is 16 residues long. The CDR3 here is CASSQDQATAYHEQYF. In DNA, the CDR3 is TGTGCCAGCAGCCAAGATCAGGCCACTGCATACCACGAGCAGTACTTC.

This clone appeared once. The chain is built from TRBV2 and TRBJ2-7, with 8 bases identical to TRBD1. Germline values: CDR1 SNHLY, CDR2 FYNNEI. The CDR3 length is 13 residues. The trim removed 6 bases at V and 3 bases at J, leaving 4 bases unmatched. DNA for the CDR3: TGTGCCAGCAGGGGGACAGGAAACTACGAGCAGTACTTC. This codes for CASRGTGNYEQYF. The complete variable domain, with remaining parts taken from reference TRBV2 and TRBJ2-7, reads EPEVTQTPSHQVTQMGQEVILRCVPISNHLYFYWYRQILGQKVEFLVSFYNNEISEKSEIFDDQFSVERPDGSNFTLKIRSTKLEDSAMYFCASRGTGNYEQYFGPGTRLTVT.

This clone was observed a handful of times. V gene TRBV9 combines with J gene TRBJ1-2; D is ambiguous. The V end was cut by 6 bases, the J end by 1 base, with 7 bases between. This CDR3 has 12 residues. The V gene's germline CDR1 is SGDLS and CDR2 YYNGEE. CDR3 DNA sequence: TGTGCCAGCAACGGACTTAACTATGGCTACACCTTC. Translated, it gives CASNGLNYGYTF. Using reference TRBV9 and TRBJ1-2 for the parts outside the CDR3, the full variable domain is DSGVTQTPKHLITATGQRVTLRCSPRSGDLSVYWYQQSLDQGLQFLIQYYNGEERAKGNILERFSAQQFPDLHSELNLSSLELGDSALYFCASNGLNYGYTFGSGTRLTVV.

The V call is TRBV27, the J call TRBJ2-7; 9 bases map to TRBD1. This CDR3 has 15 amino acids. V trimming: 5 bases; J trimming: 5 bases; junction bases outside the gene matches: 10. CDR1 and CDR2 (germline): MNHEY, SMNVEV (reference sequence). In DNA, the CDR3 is TGTGCCAGCAGTCCGGGGACAGGGATTTTCGACGAGCAGTACTTC. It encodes CASSPGTGIFDEQYF.

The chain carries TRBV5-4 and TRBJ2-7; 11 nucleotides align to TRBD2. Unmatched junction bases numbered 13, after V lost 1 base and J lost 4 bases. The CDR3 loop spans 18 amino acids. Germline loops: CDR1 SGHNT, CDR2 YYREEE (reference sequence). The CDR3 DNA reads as TGTGCCAGCAGCTTGTGGGCCCCCGTGACTAGCGGGAAGTACGAGCAGTACTTC. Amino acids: CASSLWAPVTSGKYEQYF.

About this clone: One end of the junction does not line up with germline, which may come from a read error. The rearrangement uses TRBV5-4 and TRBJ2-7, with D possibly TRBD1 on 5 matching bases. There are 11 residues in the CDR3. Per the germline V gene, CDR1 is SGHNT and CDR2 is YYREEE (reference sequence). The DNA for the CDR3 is TGTGCCAGCAGCTTGGGACAGTCGAAATTGTTC. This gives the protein CASSLGQSKLF.

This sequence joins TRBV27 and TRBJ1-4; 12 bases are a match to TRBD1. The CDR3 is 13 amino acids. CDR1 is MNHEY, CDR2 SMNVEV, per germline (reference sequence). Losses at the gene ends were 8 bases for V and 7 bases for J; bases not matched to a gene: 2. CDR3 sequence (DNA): TGTGCCAGCGGGACAGGGGGCACTGAAAAACTGTTTTTT. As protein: CASGTGGTEKLFF.

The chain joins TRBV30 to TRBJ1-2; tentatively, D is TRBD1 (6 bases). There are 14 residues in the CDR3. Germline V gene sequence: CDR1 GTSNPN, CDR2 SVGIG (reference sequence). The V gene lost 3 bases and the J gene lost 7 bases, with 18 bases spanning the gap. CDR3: CAWSRSPGDGGYTF. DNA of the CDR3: TGTGCCTGGAGCCGGAGCCCAGGGGATGGTGGCTACACCTTC.

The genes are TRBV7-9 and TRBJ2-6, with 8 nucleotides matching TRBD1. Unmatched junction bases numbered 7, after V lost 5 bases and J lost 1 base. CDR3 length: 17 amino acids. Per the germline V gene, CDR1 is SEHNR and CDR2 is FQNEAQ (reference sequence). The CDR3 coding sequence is TGTGCCAGCAGCGGCCGGAGGGACAGGTCTGGGGCCAACGTCCTGACTTTC. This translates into CASSGRRDRSGANVLTF. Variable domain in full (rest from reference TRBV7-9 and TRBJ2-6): DTGVSQNPRHKITKRGQNVTFRCDPISEHNRLYWYRQTLGQGPEFLTYFQNEAQLEKSRLLSDRFSAERPKGSFSTLEIQRTEQGDSAMYLCASSGRRDRSGANVLTFGAGSRLTVL.

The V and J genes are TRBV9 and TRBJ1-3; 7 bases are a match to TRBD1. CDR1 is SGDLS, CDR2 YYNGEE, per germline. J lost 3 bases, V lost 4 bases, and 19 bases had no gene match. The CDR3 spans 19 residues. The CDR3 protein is CASSSTRQTGSKIGNTIYF. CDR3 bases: TGTGCCAGCAGCTCGACACGACAGACAGGGTCGAAAATTGGAAACACCATATATTTT.

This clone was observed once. Here the CDR3 DNA reads TGTGCCAGCTCACCATTGGCTAGCGATTACACCGGGGAGCTGTTTTTT. Translating it yields CASSPLASDYTGELFF. The gene calls are TRBV18 and TRBJ2-2; TRBD2 is a possible D gene (6 bases). Trimming removed 2 bases at V and 3 bases at J, with 13 bases between. The germline V gene encodes CDR1 KGHSH and CDR2 LQKENI. This CDR3 has 16 amino acids.

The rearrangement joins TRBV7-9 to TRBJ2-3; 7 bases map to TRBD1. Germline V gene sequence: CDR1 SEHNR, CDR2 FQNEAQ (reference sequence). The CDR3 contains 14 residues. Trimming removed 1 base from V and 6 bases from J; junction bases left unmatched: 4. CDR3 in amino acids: CASSLGQGEDTQYF. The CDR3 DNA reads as TGTGCCAGCAGCTTAGGGCAGGGGGAGGATACGCAGTATTTT.

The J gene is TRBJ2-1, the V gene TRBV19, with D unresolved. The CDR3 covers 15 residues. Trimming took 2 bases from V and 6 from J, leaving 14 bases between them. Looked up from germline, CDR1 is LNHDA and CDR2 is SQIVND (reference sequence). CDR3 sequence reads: CASSISAAAPNEQFF. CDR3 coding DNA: TGTGCCAGTAGTATATCGGCGGCCGCACCCAATGAGCAGTTCTTC.

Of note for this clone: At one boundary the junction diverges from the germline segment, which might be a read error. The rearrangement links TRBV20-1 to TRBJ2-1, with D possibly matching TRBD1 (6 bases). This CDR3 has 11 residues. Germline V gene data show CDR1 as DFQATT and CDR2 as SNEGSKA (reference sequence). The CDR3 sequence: CSVARRDTCLF. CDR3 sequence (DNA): TGCAGTGTAGCACGCCGGGACACCTGTCTCTTC.

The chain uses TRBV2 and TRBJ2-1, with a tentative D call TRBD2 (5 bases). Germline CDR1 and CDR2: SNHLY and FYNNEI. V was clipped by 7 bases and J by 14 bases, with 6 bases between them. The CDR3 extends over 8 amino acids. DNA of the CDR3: TGTGCCAGCACCGGGAAGTTCTTC. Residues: CASTGKFF. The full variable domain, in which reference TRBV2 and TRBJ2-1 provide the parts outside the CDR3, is EPEVTQTPSHQVTQMGQEVILRCVPISNHLYFYWYRQILGQKVEFLVSFYNNEISEKSEIFDDQFSVERPDGSNFTLKIRSTKLEDSAMYFCASTGKFFGPGTRLTVL.

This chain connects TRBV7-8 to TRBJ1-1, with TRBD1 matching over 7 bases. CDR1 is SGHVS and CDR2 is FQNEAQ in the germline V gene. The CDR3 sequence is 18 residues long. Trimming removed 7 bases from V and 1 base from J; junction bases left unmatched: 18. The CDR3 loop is CASTITVRDRWGNTEAFF. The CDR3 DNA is TGTGCCAGCACCATAACCGTCCGGGACAGATGGGGGAACACTGAAGCTTTCTTT.

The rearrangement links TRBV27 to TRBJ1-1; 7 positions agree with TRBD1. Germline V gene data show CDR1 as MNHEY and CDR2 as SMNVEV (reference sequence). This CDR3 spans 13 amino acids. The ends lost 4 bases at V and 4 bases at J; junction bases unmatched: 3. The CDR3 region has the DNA TGTGCCAGCAGTTCCAGGGGGTCCACTGAAGCTTTCTTT. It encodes CASSSRGSTEAFF.

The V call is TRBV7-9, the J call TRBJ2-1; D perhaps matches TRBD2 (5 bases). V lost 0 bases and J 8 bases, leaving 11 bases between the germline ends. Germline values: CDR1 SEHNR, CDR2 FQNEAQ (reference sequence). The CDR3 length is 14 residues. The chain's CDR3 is CASSLAGGSDEQFF. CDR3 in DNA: TGTGCCAGCAGCTTAGCGGGTGGGAGCGATGAGCAGTTCTTC. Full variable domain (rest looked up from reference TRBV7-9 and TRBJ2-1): DTGVSQNPRHKITKRGQNVTFRCDPISEHNRLYWYRQTLGQGPEFLTYFQNEAQLEKSRLLSDRFSAERPKGSFSTLEIQRTEQGDSAMYLCASSLAGGSDEQFFGPGTRLTVL.

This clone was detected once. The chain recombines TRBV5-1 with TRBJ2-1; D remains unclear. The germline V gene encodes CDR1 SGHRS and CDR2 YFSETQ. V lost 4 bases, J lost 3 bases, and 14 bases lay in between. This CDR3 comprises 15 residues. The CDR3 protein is CASSLGGQSYNEQFF. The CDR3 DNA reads TGCGCCAGCAGCCTGGGTGGGCAGAGCTACAATGAGCAGTTCTTC.

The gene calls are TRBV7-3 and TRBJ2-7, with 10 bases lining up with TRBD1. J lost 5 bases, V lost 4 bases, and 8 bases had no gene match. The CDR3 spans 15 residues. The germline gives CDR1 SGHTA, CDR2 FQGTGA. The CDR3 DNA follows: TGTGCCAGCAGCTCCCCGGACAGGGGGGTCCACGAGCAGTACTTC. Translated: CASSSPDRGVHEQYF.

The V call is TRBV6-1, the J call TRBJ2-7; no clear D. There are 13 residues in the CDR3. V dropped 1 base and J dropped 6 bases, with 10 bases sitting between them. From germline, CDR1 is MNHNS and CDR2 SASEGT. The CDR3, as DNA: TGTGCCAGCAGTGAAGAATCCAGGCGCGAGCAGTACTTC. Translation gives CASSEESRREQYF.

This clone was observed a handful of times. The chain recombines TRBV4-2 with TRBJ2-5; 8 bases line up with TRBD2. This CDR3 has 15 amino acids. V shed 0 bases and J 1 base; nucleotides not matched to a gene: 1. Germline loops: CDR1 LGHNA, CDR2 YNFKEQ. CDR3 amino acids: CASSQDREGQETQYF. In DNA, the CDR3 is TGTGCCAGCAGCCAAGATCGGGAGGGCCAAGAGACCCAGTACTTC.

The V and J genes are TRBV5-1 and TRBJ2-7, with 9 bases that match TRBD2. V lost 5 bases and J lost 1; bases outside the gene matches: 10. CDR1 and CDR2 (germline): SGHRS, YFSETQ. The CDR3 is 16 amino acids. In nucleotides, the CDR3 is TGCGCCAGCAGATCCCTGAGAGCGGGAGGTTCCTACGAGCAGTACTTC. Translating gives CASRSLRAGGSYEQYF.

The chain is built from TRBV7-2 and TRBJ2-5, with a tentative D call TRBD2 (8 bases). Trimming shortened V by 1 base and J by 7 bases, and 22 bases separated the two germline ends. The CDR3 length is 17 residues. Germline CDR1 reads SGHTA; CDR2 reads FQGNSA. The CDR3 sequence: CASSLDLREGAGGTQYF. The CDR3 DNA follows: TGTGCCAGCAGCTTAGATCTTCGGGAGGGAGCAGGGGGGACCCAGTACTTC.

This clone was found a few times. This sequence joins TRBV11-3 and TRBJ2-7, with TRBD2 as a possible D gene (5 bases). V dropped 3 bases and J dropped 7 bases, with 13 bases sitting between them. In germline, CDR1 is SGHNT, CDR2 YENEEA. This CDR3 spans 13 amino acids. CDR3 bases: TGTGCCAGCAGCTTCAACTCGGGCGGGGAGCAGTACTTC. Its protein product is CASSFNSGGEQYF.

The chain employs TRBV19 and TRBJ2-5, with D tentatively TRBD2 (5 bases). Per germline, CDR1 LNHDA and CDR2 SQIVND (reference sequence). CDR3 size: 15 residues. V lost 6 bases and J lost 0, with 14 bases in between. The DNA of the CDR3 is TGTGCCAGTAGATTAAGAGGGAGTTACCAAGAGACCCAGTACTTC. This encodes CASRLRGSYQETQYF. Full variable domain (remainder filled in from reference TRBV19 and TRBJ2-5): DGGITQSPKYLFRKEGQNVTLSCEQNLNHDAMYWYRQDPGQGLRLIYYSQIVNDFQKGDIAEGYSVSREKKESFPLTVTSAQKNPTAFYLCASRLRGSYQETQYFGPGTRLLVL.

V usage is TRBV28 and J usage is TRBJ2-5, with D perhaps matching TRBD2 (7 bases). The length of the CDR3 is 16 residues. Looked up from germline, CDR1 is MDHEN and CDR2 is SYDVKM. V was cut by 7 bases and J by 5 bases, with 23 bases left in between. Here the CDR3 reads CASIGGADYTRETQYF. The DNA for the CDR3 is TGTGCCAGCATTGGGGGGGCCGACTACACCAGGGAGACCCAGTACTTC.